The clone carrying this T cell receptor (beta chain) appeared a few times. Its target is not known. These data originate in a study of CD8+CD57+ T cells in acquired aplastic anemia. Turning to the study itself: Across the sorted CD4+ and CD8+ cells, DNA amounts averaged 3.2 ug. Study-level points and caveats: Between patients and controls, over 25 CD8+ CDR3 sequences were found in common.

TCR beta VDJ and CDR3 profiling used genomic DNA as template. In TCRdb, the reads were re-called with MiXCR into one record per CDR3 protein. The sample records hundreds of thousands of distinct CDR3 sequences, around 30% being singletons. Before being chosen for sequencing, patients had shown CD8+CD57+ cell expansion by flow cytometry. Germline V gives CDR1 DFQATT, CDR2 SNEGSKA (reference sequence). CDR3 size: 11 residues. This clonotype was sampled from a human donor with aplastic anemia. Sequencing used sorted CD4+, CD8+, or CD8+CD57+ T cells (not recorded which) from PBMCs. The rearrangement joins TRBV20-1 to TRBJ1-1, with TRBD1 as a possible D gene (5 bases). The CDR3 here is CSGGGLTEAFF. Written as DNA, the CDR3 is TGCTCCGGGGGGGGTCTCACTGAAGCTTTCTTT.